Below, one T cell receptor (beta chain) is given with its context. Its specific antigen is unknown. No base qualities exist here, and no much larger clone lies one base off it. The CDR1 and CDR2 encoded by the germline V gene are SGHVS and FNYEAQ. The CDR3 sequence holds 18 residues, the cysteine and phenylalanine included. Of the read, only the CDR3 DNA is kept; its 54 bases are in frame from base 1. Here V drops 4 bases and J drops 5 bases, and the junction holds 9 bases not matched to any gene. These data originate in a study of cytomegalovirus exposure and HLA in healthy donors (TCRdb year 2017). Regarding the complete study: According to an earlier analysis of around 600 of the donors, about 180 million T cells yielded 90 million to 140 million unique TCR beta sequences and approximately 300 Gb of sequence data. Because of strong linkage in the cohort, four to six DR-DQ haplotypes were treated as single units for association and clustering. The study used immunosequencing to profile the T cell repertoires of approximately 640 subjects and linked those repertoires to cytomegalovirus serostatus. To study patterns of TCR occurrence, a later analysis re-analyzed previously published TCR beta repertoires from several hundred donors and added high-resolution HLA genotyping. Rather than drawing on any new phenotypic data, the later analysis identified candidate immune exposures from TCR beta sequences and the way those sequences occurred across donors. Typing coverage varied by locus: about 629-640 donors for A, B, C, DRB1 and DQB1; more than 500 for DQA1; more than 600 for DPA1; approximately 470 for DPB1. HLA typing included class I and class II loci at four-digit resolution. On average, roughly 250,000 unique TCR beta nucleotide sequences were sequenced per donor among a few hundred genotyped donors of the cohort, with 15% to 20% of those sequences being non-productive. An early release that covered about 600 HLA-typed donors contained around 330 gigabases of sequencing data and about 93 million unique TCR sequences. The study aimed to test whether signatures of past pathogen exposure could be identified by cataloging public T cell receptors. Of the approximately 400 genotyped donors, 81% fell in the genetic ancestry cluster associated with self-reported Caucasian donors. In addition to the first cohort of 666 subjects, a separate validation cohort of under 150 different subjects was used. All discovery cohort repertoires had been generated using a single sequencing platform. In a later genetic analysis, genome-wide SNP genotypes for 398 of the 666 donors were used, and that subset was treated as a discovery cohort. An earlier analysis of fewer than 700 of the donors applied high-throughput TCR beta sequencing to assess whether each TCR beta V gene segment acted as functional or pseudogenic. The study combined high-throughput TCR immunosequencing, statistical association of individual TCRs with disease status, and machine learning to predict cytomegalovirus infection status. Donor age, sex, ethnicity and CMV serostatus were compiled alongside the repertoire data.

General findings and caveats noted by the study authors: A later genetic analysis reported fewer N-insertions in productive TCRs among donors in an Asian-associated ancestry cluster than the roughly 720-donor mean. While some public TCRs were present in many individuals, most TCR sequences turned up only very rarely across donors. In a later analysis, HLA-associated TCR beta chains were found to be more clonally expanded and to have lower generation probabilities than equally common non-associated chains. At a false discovery rate of 0.05, a later analysis linked some 17,000 TCR beta sequences to specific HLA alleles. Strong co-occurrence of HLA alleles, especially DR and DQ, made assigning TCR associations to individual alleles difficult. The classifier was reported to diagnose cytomegalovirus status with high specificity and sensitivity in both the original cohort and the validation cohort. A further reported finding was that TCR beta sequences accurately predicted the HLA-A and HLA-B alleles for most subjects in the first cohort. Presence/absence analyses assumed roughly uniform sequencing depth across donors, an assumption that may not hold. According to the authors, the approach could potentially be generalized to other disease states and immunological phenotypes. For the cohort, immune exposure information was limited to CMV serostatus. Linkage disequilibrium might explain the correlated functional status among segregating V segments, but an unknown experimental factor could not be ruled out. In vitro tests confirmed that a few of the cytomegalovirus-associated TCR beta chains recognize cytomegalovirus antigens. HLA typing was unavailable for some donors at each locus, so association tests used only the typed subset. An association between a missense DCLRE1C variant and V-gene and J-gene trimming of TCR beta chains was found in a later genetic analysis and replicated in an independent cohort. In a later analysis, TCR association rates were found to vary across HLA loci, with the most associated TCRs seen for DRB1 alleles and the fewest for HLA-C alleles. Some IMGT-functional V segments, including TRBV6-2 and TRBV6-3, could not be distinguished by the 87-base-pair reads and were therefore excluded. Several of the top co-occurrence clusters appeared to be linked to parvovirus B19, influenza, CMV and Epstein-Barr virus, according to a later analysis. An earlier analysis of roughly 570 of the donors showed that most TCR beta V segments appeared in productive rearrangements either about 87% or about 30% of the time, which broadly matched IMGT annotations. The study gave a list of 150 to 200 TCR beta chains associated with cytomegalovirus. The sequencing pipeline was judged likely to have produced a cluster of highly shared sequence variants as a technical artifact. Only TCR beta chains were sequenced in this cohort, and the absence of alpha or paired-chain data limited detectable features. About 17 rarely observed V segments, including chromosome 9 orphons, were excluded from the earlier analysis of some 590 of the donors because counts were too low. In a later analysis, most CMV-associated TCR beta chains were found to appear HLA-restricted, with HLA associations seemingly driven largely by CMV exposure.

The cohort consisted of approximately 690 healthy bone marrow donors. Cohort members were all nominally healthy when sampled, although unrecorded immune exposures were likely present. The donor tested CMV seronegative, placing the donor among the approximately 400 seronegative members of the cohort. Every donor gave a peripheral blood sample, and the peripheral blood mononuclear cells from that sample were used for TCR beta sequencing. Genomic DNA extraction from the blood cell samples was performed with the Qiagen DNeasy Blood Extraction Kit. The method behind the library was the immunoSEQ multiplex PCR assay. For the multiplex PCR, a mixture combining 60 forward primers for TCR Vbeta segments and 13 reverse primers for TCR Jbeta segments was used. Amplification of the CDR3 region of rearranged TCR beta genes was performed with a multiplex PCR assay on genomic DNA. The Illumina HiSeq System was used to sequence the amplified TCR beta libraries as 87-base-pair reads. The original pipeline was this. In a later analysis, tens of millions of unique TCR beta chains were counted across the 500 to 850 repertoires, and roughly 10 million of these chains were shared by at least two donors. Raw reads were error-corrected and collapsed into unique sequences with a nearest-neighbor algorithm that merged closely related sequences to remove PCR and sequencing errors. CDR3 sequences were aligned to IMGT reference sequences to assign V, D and J gene segments. For a sequence to be retained, at least a six-nucleotide match to both a V gene segment and a J gene segment was required. A rearrangement counted as productive if the CDR3 had no stop codons and remained in frame with V and J, and every other rearrangement counted as non-productive. CDR3 was defined according to IMGT convention as the region running from the second conserved V-encoded cysteine to the conserved J-encoded phenylalanine. Sequences without an unambiguous match to a single V gene segment were excluded from the earlier analysis of about 600 of the donors. An earlier analysis of several hundred of the donors classified V segments as functional when productive rearrangements were above 56.7% and as segregating when the standard deviation between donors was above 5%. To diagnose cytomegalovirus status from the catalog of TCR beta chain sequences, a statistical classification framework was built. A later analysis assigned V and J genes by comparing TCR nucleotide sequences with IMGT/GENE-DB human TR gene sequences. Using the TCRdist pipeline, a later analysis assigned CDR3 sequences along with most-parsimonious VDJ recombination scenarios. In a later analysis, every TCR beta chain was defined by the combination of its CDR3 amino acid sequence and its V-gene family, and reads without a unique V-gene family were dropped. A later analysis removed several hundred highly shared, low-generation-probability nucleotide sequences to deal with suspected cross-contamination and a sequencing artifact. A later analysis calculated a clonal expansion index for each public chain from normalized within-repertoire ranks of inferred template counts. Generation probabilities in a later analysis came from a VDJ recombination model fitted to out-of-frame rearrangements, and those results were checked against IGoR. In a later analysis, hypergeometric tests were used to score TCR-TCR, TCR-HLA and TCR-CMV co-occurrence, with a repertoire-size bias correction applied to TCR pairs. In a later analysis, false discovery rates were estimated by permuting HLA or CMV assignments 20 times. In a later analysis, co-occurring TCRs were grouped using DBSCAN, with TCRdist sequence similarity added in when clustering inside HLA-allele-positive subsets. Co-occurrence clustering excluded repertoires with fewer than 30,000 or more than 120,000 public chains, plus five with anomalous nucleotide sharing. Held by TCRdb, this immuneACCESS table contains in-frame sequences only and omits some clones. Under half of the omission traces to an unresolved V gene where checked; the cause of the rest is unknown. V and J calls plus clone size are reproduced from that table; the DNA served to infer D and trimming. This sample lists under 250,000 clones; 75% to 80% were detected once. Jointly, the top ten make up approximately 1.8% of the sample.

Recombination connected TRBV7-6 to TRBJ2-2, with TRBD2 identical over 14 junction bases. The sequence derives from a male donor in good health and CMV-seronegative. The specimen was PBMCs. The CDR3 reads as follows: CASSSLGLAGVPTGELFF. The DNA sequence reads TGTGCCAGCAGCTCCCTGGGACTAGCGGGAGTCCCTACCGGGGAGCTGTTTTTT. The full variable domain, completed from the reference TRBV7-6 and TRBJ2-2 proteins outside the CDR3, reads GAGVSQSPRYKVTKRGQDVALRCDPISGHVSLYWYRQALGQGPEFLTYFNYEAQQDKSGLPNDRFSAERPEGSISTLTIQRTEQRDSAMYRCASSSLGLAGVPTGELFFGEGSRLTVL.